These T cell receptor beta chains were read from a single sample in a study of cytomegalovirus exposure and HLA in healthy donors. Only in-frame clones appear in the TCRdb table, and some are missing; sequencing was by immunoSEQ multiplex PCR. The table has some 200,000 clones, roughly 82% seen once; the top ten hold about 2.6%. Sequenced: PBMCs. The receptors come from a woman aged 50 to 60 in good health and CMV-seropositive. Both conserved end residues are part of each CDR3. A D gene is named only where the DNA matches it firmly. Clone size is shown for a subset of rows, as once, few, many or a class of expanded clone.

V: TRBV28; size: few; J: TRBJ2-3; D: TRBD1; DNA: TGTGCCAGCAGTTCAAACAGGGGAACGAGCACAGATACGCAGTATTTT; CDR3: CASSSNRGTSTDTQYF
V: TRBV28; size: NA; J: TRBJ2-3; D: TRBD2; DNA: TGTGCCAGCAGTTTATCCCTAGCGGGGGGTACAGATACGCAGTATTTT; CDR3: CASSLSLAGGTDTQYF
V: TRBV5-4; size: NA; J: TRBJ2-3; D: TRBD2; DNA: TGTGCCAGCAGCCACTATAGCGGGGGAGCCGATACGCAGTATTTT; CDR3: CASSHYSGGADTQYF
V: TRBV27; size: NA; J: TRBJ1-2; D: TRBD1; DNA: TGTGCCAGCAGTTTATCCGGGACAGGGGGAAACGGCTACACCTTC; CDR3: CASSLSGTGGNGYTF
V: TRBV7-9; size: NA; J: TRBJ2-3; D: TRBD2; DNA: TGTTCCAGCAGCTTAGGGGACGGGGGGGCTTCAGATACGCAGTATTTT; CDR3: CSSSLGDGGASDTQYF
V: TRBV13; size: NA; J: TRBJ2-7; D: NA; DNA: TGTGCCAGCAGCCTCCGGGGAGTGAAAACCTACGAGCAGTACTTC; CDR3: CASSLRGVKTYEQYF
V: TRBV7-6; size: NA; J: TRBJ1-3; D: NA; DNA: TGTGCCAGCAGTCCTTCCGAGACCATATATTTT; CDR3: CASSPSETIYF
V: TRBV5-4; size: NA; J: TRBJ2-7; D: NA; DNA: TGTGCCAGCAGCATCCGGGACACTTACTACGAGCAGTACTTC; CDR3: CASSIRDTYYEQYF
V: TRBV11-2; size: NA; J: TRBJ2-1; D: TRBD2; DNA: TGTGCCAGCAGCTTAGATCCGGTTGCTAGCGGGGAGCAGTTCTTC; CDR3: CASSLDPVASGEQFF
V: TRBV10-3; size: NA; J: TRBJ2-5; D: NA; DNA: TGTGCCATCAGTGAATCGGGGAGTCAACAAGAGACCCAGTACTTC; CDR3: CAISESGSQQETQYF
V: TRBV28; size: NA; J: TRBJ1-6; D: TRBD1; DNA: TGTGCCAGCAGTTCCCCTCGGACAGGGGGCGCCTATAATTCACCCCTCCACTTT; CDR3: CASSSPRTGGAYNSPLHF
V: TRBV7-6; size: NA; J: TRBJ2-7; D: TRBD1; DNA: TGTGCCAGCAGCCAGCCGGACAGGGGGGTCTACGAGCAGTACTTC; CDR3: CASSQPDRGVYEQYF
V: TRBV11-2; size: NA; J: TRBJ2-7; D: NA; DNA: TGTGCCAGCAGCCTTCTTTACGAGCAGTACTTC; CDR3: CASSLLYEQYF
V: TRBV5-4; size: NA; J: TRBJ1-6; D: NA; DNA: TGTGCCAGCAGCTTGGGACAGTATTCACCCCTCCACTTT; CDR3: CASSLGQYSPLHF
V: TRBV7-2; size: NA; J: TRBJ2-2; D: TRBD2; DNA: TGTGCCAGCAGTCGTAGCGGGGGGAACACCGGGGAGCTGTTTTTT; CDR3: CASSRSGGNTGELFF
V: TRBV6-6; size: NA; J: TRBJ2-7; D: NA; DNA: TGTGCCAGCACCTCCCCGAGGGACTCCTACGAGCAGTACTTC; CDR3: CASTSPRDSYEQYF
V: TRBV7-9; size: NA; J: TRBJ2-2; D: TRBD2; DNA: TGTTCCAGCAGCCCACTCGAGCGGGGGGTCACCGGGGAGCTGTTTTTT; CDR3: CSSSPLERGVTGELFF
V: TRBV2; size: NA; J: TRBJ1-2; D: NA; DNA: TGTGCCAGCAGTACAGGGTTCTATGGCTACACCTTC; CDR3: CASSTGFYGYTF
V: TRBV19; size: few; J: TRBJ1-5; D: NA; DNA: TGTGCCAGTAGTATACAGGGGCCCTTTAGCAATCAGCCCCAGCATTTT; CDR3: CASSIQGPFSNQPQHF
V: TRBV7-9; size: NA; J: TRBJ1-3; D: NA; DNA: TGTGCCAGCAGCCGTTCAGGGGCGGGAAACACCATATATTTT; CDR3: CASSRSGAGNTIYF
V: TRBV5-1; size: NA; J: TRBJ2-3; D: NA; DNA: TGCGCCAGCAGCCCCGGAGGAGCCCTAGATACGCAGTATTTT; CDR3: CASSPGGALDTQYF
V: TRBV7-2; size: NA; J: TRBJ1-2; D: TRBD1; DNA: TGTGCCAGCAGCCTAGGACAGGGGCCTCTTTATGGCTACACCTTC; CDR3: CASSLGQGPLYGYTF
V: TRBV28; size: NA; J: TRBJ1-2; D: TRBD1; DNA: TGTGCCAGCAACGGAGTAGGGACAGGGGCTGGCTACACCTTC; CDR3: CASNGVGTGAGYTF
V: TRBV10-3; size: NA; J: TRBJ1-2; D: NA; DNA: TGTGCCATCAGTGAATTTCAAGGACTCAACTATGGCTACACCTTC; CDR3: CAISEFQGLNYGYTF
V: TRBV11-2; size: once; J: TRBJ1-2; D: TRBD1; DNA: TGTGCCAGCAGCTTACGGGACAGGGCAAATGGCTACACCTTC; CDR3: CASSLRDRANGYTF
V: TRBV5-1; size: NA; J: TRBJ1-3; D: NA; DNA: TGCGCCAGCAGCCGCGACTCTCCTCGGAGTTCTGGAAACACCATATATTTT; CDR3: CASSRDSPRSSGNTIYF
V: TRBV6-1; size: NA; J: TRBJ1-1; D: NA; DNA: TGTGCCAGCAGTCACGTGGCAGGGGACACTGAAGCTTTCTTT; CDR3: CASSHVAGDTEAFF
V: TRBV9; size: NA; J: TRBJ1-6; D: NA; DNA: TGTGCCAGCAGCGTCGGGGGATCCTATAATTCACCCCTCCACTTT; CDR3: CASSVGGSYNSPLHF
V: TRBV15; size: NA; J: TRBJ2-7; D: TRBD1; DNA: TGTGCCACCAGCAGATCCCGCCGGGACAGGGGAAACTACGAGCAGTACTTC; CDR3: CATSRSRRDRGNYEQYF
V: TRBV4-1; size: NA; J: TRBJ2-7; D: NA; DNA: TGCGCCAGCAGCCAAGGGGCAGGGATCTACGAGCAGTACTTC; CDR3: CASSQGAGIYEQYF
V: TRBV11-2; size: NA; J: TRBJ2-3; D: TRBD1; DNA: TGTGCCAGCAGCTTAGATTGGGGGCAGGGGGCAGATACGCAGTATTTT; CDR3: CASSLDWGQGADTQYF
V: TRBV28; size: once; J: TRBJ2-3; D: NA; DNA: TGTGCCAGCTTTGGAGGGGGGGCTTATACGCAGTATTTT; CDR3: CASFGGGAYTQYF
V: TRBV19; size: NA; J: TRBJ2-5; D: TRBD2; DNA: TGTGCCAGTACCGATAGCGGGGGACAAGAGACCCAGTACTTC; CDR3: CASTDSGGQETQYF
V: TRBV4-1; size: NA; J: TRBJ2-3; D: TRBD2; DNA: TGCGCCAGCAGCCCTTCTGGGACTAGCGCCCTTGGGTCGCAGTATTTT; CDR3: CASSPSGTSALGSQYF
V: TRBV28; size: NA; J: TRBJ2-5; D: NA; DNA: TGTGCCAGCAGCCCTACAGGGGGGGGGCCAGGAGAGACCCAGTACTTC; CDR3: CASSPTGGGPGETQYF
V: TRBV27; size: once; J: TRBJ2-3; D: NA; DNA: TGTGCCAGCACCCCGAAGTGGAGGATAAGCACAGATACGCAGTATTTT; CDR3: CASTPKWRISTDTQYF
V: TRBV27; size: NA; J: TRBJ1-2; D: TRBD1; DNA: TGTGCCAGCAGTTCGGGACAGTACATCGGGGGCTACACCTTC; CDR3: CASSSGQYIGGYTF
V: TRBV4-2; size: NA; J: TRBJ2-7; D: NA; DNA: TGTGCCAGCAGCCTTCTAGCCCCCCGTGAGGCCTACGAGCAGTACTTC; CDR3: CASSLLAPREAYEQYF
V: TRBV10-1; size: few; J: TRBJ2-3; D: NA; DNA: TGCGCCAGCAGGGGCCAGAACACAGATACGCAGTATTTT; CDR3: CASRGQNTDTQYF
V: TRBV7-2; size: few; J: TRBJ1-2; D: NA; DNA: TGTGCCAGCAGCTTAATTTCGTATGGCTACACCTTC; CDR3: CASSLISYGYTF
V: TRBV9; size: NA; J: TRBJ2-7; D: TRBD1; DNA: TGTGCCAGCAGCGTTGCCCCCGGGACAGGGGACTACGAGCAGTACTTC; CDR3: CASSVAPGTGDYEQYF
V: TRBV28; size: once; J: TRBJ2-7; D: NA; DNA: TGTGCCAGCAGCATCGACCGGGACGAGCAGTACTTC; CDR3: CASSIDRDEQYF
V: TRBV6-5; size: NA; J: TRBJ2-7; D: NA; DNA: TGTGCCAAGATAAGGCCTGGGGGCAGCGAGCAGTACTTC; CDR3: CAKIRPGGSEQYF
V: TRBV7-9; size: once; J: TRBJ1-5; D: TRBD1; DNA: TGTGCCAGCAGCTTGGGACAGGGGTATCAGCCCCAGCATTTT; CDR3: CASSLGQGYQPQHF
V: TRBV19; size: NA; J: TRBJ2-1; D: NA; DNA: TGTGCCAGTACCAGAAGGAGTGAGCAGTTCTTC; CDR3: CASTRRSEQFF
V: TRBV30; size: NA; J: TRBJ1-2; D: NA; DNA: TGTGCCTGGACCCCCTCCTCACTCGGGAACTATGGCTACACCTTC; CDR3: CAWTPSSLGNYGYTF
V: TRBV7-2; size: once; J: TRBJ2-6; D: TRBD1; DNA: TGTGCCAGCAGCTTGGGGACAGTCTCTGGGGCCAACGTCCTGACTTTC; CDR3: CASSLGTVSGANVLTF
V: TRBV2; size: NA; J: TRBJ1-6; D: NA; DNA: TGTGCCAGCAGTGCCTTACAAGGAGATAATTCACCCCTCCACTTT; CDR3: CASSALQGDNSPLHF
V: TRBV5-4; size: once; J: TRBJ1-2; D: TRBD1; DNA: TGTGCCAGCACCGACCGGGACAGGGTGGGAGGCTACACCTTC; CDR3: CASTDRDRVGGYTF
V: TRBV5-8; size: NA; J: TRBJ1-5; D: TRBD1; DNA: TGTGCCAGCAGCTCGCTTCCGGGACAGAAGTTGCATTTT; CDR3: CASSSLPGQKLHF